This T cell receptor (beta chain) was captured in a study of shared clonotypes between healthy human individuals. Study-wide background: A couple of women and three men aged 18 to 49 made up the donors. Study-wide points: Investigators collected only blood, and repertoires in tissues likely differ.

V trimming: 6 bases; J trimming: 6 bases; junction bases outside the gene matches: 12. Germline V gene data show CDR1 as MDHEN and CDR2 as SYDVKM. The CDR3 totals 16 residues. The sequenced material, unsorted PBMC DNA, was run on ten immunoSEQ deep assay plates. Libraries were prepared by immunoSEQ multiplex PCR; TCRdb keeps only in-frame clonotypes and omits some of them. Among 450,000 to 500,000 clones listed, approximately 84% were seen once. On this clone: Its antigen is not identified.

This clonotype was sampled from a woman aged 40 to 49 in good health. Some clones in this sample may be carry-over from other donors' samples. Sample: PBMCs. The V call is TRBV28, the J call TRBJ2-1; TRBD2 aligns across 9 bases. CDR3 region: CASRSTGSGSFNEQFF. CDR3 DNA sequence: TGTGCCAGCAGATCCACCGGTAGCGGGAGTTTCAATGAGCAGTTCTTC.